The 4 T cell receptor beta chains reported below all come from one sample, sequenced in a study of identical twins. MiXCR, run by TCRdb on the 5' RACE reads, gives a single entry per CDR3 protein. The sample records a few hundred thousand distinct CDR3 sequences, around a tenth being singletons. The same data also contributed to another study, on yellow fever vaccine responses in identical twins.

The sample taken for sequencing was PBMCs. These receptors were taken from a woman under 30 in good health.

In its sample, this clonotype was seen a few times. The chain has TRBV3-1 and TRBJ2-7; 7 nucleotides match TRBD2. Germline loops: CDR1 LGHDT, CDR2 YNNKEL (reference sequence). Unmatched junction bases numbered 17, after V lost 4 bases and J lost 2 bases. This CDR3 is 18 amino acids long. CDR3 region: CASSPGSLGLAVPYEQYF. CDR3 nucleotides: TGTGCCAGCAGCCCAGGGTCGTTAGGGCTAGCGGTTCCCTACGAGCAGTACTTC.

The gene calls are TRBV6-5 and TRBJ1-2; D remains ambiguous. From germline, CDR1 is MNHEY and CDR2 SVGAGI. This CDR3 spans 15 amino acids. Trimming removed 2 bases at V and 3 bases at J, with 13 bases between. The CDR3 protein is CASSYGQRGDYGYTF. CDR3 nucleotides: TGTGCCAGCAGTTACGGGCAACGGGGTGACTATGGCTACACCTTC.

This clonotype was found a few times. The J gene is TRBJ2-5, the V gene TRBV9; 7 bases fit TRBD2. Germline CDR1 and CDR2: SGDLS and YYNGEE. Trimming removed 2 bases from V and 2 bases from J; junction bases left unmatched: 6. The CDR3 spans 15 residues. As DNA, the CDR3 is TGTGCCAGCAGCGTCGGGACTACCCGTCAAGAGACCCAGTACTTC. It translates to CASSVGTTRQETQYF. Full variable domain (outside the CDR3, taken from reference TRBV9 and TRBJ2-5): DSGVTQTPKHLITATGQRVTLRCSPRSGDLSVYWYQQSLDQGLQFLIQYYNGEERAKGNILERFSAQQFPDLHSELNLSSLELGDSALYFCASSVGTTRQETQYFGPGTRLLVL.

This clonotype came up many times. The chain joins TRBV28 to TRBJ1-1; D not resolved. Trimming removed 2 bases from V and 3 bases from J, with 13 bases in between. The CDR3 extends over 15 amino acids. Germline V CDR1 and CDR2: MDHEN, SYDVKM. The CDR3 region has the DNA TGTGCCAGCAGTTTAGTACCTTGGGTGCACACTGAAGCTTTCTTT. Translated, it gives CASSLVPWVHTEAFF.